These 20 T cell receptor beta chains were sequenced from one sample in a study of T cells in Graves' hyperthyroidism and ophthalmopathy. What was amplified from RNA transcripts were TCR beta CDR3 regions. First-round RT-PCR of the TCR CDR3 relied on the HTBI primer set. One entry per CDR3 protein results from TCRdb running MiXCR on the multiplex PCR reads. In the table there are approximately 590,000 distinct CDR3 sequences, roughly 50% of which are singletons. Material: peripheral blood or thyroid tissue (not recorded which). The receptor set was obtained from a woman aged 18-29 years with Graves' hyperthyroidism.

Comment on this clonotype: Likely a read error: the CDR3 ends without its conserved phenylalanine or tryptophan. V and J are TRBV7-2 and TRBJ1-1; D is undetermined. The CDR3 has 13 amino acids. With 4 bases removed from V and 0 bases from J, the gap between germline ends came to 6 bases. Germline CDR1 is SGHTA and CDR2 is FQGNSA. The CDR3 loop is CASSSGLNTEAFL. The CDR3 DNA sequence: TGTGCCAGCAGCTCTGGGTTGAACACTGAAGCTTTCCTT.

This rearrangement joins TRBV2 to TRBJ1-2, with a possible D match to TRBD1 (6 bases). Germline V gives CDR1 SNHLY, CDR2 FYNNEI. V was trimmed by 6 bases and J by 1 base, leaving 12 bases between them. This CDR3 contains 14 residues. The CDR3 DNA sequence: TGTGCCAGCAGGGGGGGGGCCGTTAACTATGGCTACACCTTC. Its translation is CASRGGAVNYGYTF.

The chain combines TRBV6-5 with TRBJ1-4; 7 bases map to TRBD1. Germline loops: CDR1 MNHEY, CDR2 SVGAGI. This CDR3 contains 18 residues. Trimming removed 2 bases from V and 0 bases from J; junction bases left unmatched: 9. CDR3 in DNA: TGTGCCAGCAGTTACGTGACAGGGAGTAGGACAACTAATGAAAAACTGTTTTTT. This codes for CASSYVTGSRTTNEKLFF.

This clonotype has only a few counts. The V and J genes are TRBV12-3 or TRBV12-4 and TRBJ1-2, with TRBD1 identical over 8 bases. J was trimmed by 7 bases and V by 3 bases; bases with no gene match: 4. This CDR3 has 13 amino acids. CDR3 DNA sequence: TGTGCCAGCAGTTTCAGGGGGCTAGTTGGCTACACCTTC. Its protein product is CASSFRGLVGYTF.

The chain joins TRBV20-1 to TRBJ2-5; weak D call: TRBD2 (6 bases). The CDR3 extends over 14 amino acids. Per germline, CDR1 DFQATT and CDR2 SNEGSKA (reference sequence). Trimming pared 5 bases from V and 2 bases from J, leaving 15 bases between. Here the CDR3 reads CSAPEAGIQETQYF. The DNA for the CDR3 is TGCAGTGCTCCCGAGGCGGGGATTCAAGAGACCCAGTACTTC.

The table lists this clonotype with many counts. This chain uses TRBV7-6 with TRBJ2-7; no firm D call. The CDR3 has 13 residues. Germline values: CDR1 SGHVS, CDR2 FNYEAQ. Trimming took 1 base from V and 5 from J, leaving 9 bases between them. The CDR3 coding sequence is TGTGCCAGCAGCTTAGGAACGAGGAACGAGCAGTACTTC. This gives the protein CASSLGTRNEQYF.

J is TRBJ1-5 and V is TRBV7-2; D possibly corresponds to TRBD1 (6 bases). The germline V gene has CDR1 SGHTA and CDR2 FQGNSA. The CDR3 has 13 amino acids. V shed 4 bases and J shed 10 bases, with 14 bases lying between them. The CDR3 reads CASSSGQNRPQHF. The CDR3 nucleotides read TGTGCCAGCAGCTCCGGACAGAATCGACCCCAGCATTTT. Looking up the rest from reference TRBV7-2 and TRBJ1-5 gives the full variable domain: GAGVSQSPSNKVTEKGKDVELRCDPISGHTALYWYRQSLGQGLEFLIYFQGNSAPDKSGLPSDRFSAERTGGSVSTLTIQRTQQEDSAVYLCASSSGQNRPQHFGDGTRLSIL.

This clonotype came up many times. V usage is TRBV29-1 and J usage is TRBJ1-1; unclear D gene. Deletions cut 4 bases from V and 8 bases from J, with 11 bases between. CDR3 length: 11 residues. From germline, CDR1 is SQVTM and CDR2 ANQGSEA. The CDR3: CSVVASLEAFF. The CDR3 DNA reads TGCAGCGTTGTGGCGTCGTTAGAAGCTTTCTTT.

This chain connects TRBV15 to TRBJ2-7, with D possibly being TRBD1 or TRBD2 (5 bases each). Per the germline V gene, CDR1 is LNHNV and CDR2 is YYDKDF (reference sequence). V lost 3 bases to trimming and J lost 6 bases, with 15 bases between them. The length of the CDR3 is 14 residues. CDR3 amino acids: CATSSTDLGAEQYF. In DNA form, the CDR3 reads TGTGCCACCAGCAGCACCGACCTCGGGGCCGAGCAGTACTTC.

This clonotype was seen more than once but under ten times. The chain links TRBV2 to TRBJ1-1, with D hard to call. Trimming left V 7 bases short and J 2 bases short, with 11 bases between. The CDR3 spans 13 residues. Per germline, CDR1 SNHLY and CDR2 FYNNEI. The DNA for the CDR3 is TGTGCCAGCACCGAATACGGTAACACTGAAGCTTTCTTT. This encodes CASTEYGNTEAFF.

This clonotype was detected only once. The chain has TRBV4-2 and TRBJ2-5; 11 nucleotides match TRBD1. Looked up from germline, CDR1 is LGHNA and CDR2 is YNFKEQ. With 7 bases clipped from V and 5 bases from J, the junction kept 9 bases outside the gene matches. The CDR3 is 15 amino acids. CDR3: CASTPWTGGTETQYF. CDR3 DNA sequence: TGTGCCAGCACCCCCTGGACAGGGGGCACTGAGACCCAGTACTTC.

This clonotype occurred many times. This chain connects TRBV9 to TRBJ1-5; D remains unclear. V lost 0 bases and J 4 bases, leaving 11 bases between the germline ends. The germline V gene has CDR1 SGDLS and CDR2 YYNGEE. CDR3 size: 15 residues. The CDR3 DNA follows: TGTGCCAGCAGCGTAGACCCGGGCCCAAATCAGCCCCAGCATTTT. Protein product: CASSVDPGPNQPQHF. Filled out from reference TRBV9 and TRBJ1-5, the complete variable domain reads DSGVTQTPKHLITATGQRVTLRCSPRSGDLSVYWYQQSLDQGLQFLIQYYNGEERAKGNILERFSAQQFPDLHSELNLSSLELGDSALYFCASSVDPGPNQPQHFGDGTRLSIL.

CDR3 loop: CSQESFFVGSGYTF. The CDR3 DNA sequence: TGCAGCCAAGAATCCTTCTTCGTAGGGTCCGGCTACACCTTC. V gene TRBV29-1 combines with J gene TRBJ1-2, with no clear D. The germline CDR1 and CDR2 sequences are SQVTM and ANQGSEA. CDR3 length equals 14 residues. V dropped 8 bases and J dropped 8 bases, with 24 bases sitting between them.

In regard to this clonotype: This CDR3 fails to terminate in the conserved phenylalanine or tryptophan, so it likely reflects a read error. The limits of the CDR3 on the DNA are not certain, so only TCRdb's listed CDR3 is given. This chain uses TRBV2 with TRBJ1-6; TRBD1 was called by the table and not checked on the DNA. CDR1 is SNHLY and CDR2 is FYNNEI in the germline V gene. The CDR3 is 10 residues long, ends included. CDR3 loop: CASSEGPDRV.

This clonotype occurred a few times. The CDR3 reads CASSFPLMNTGELFF. CDR3 DNA sequence: TGTGCCAGCAGCTTCCCTCTGATGAACACCGGGGAGCTGTTTTTT. The chain couples TRBV7-2 to TRBJ2-2; D is uncertain. Trimming took off 3 bases at V and 1 base at J, with 9 bases between the two ends. The V gene's germline CDR1 is SGHTA and CDR2 FQGNSA. This CDR3 comprises 15 residues.

This rearrangement joins TRBV29-1 to TRBJ2-1; TRBD2 aligns across 10 bases. CDR1 and CDR2 from the germline V gene are SQVTM and ANQGSEA. This CDR3 contains 12 residues. J gave up 5 bases and V 7 bases, and 2 bases lay outside the gene matches. The CDR3 region has the DNA TGCAGCGGCGGACTAGCGGACAATGAGCAGTTCTTC. Protein sequence: CSGGLADNEQFF.

This clonotype was recorded a few times. The junction does not match germline at one end; this may be a read error. The chain carries TRBV11-2 and TRBJ1-1; 7 positions agree with TRBD1. The length of the CDR3 is 14 residues. Germline CDR1 is SGHAT and CDR2 is FQNNGV. DNA of the CDR3: TGCGCCAGCAGGGGGGGACCCCTTTGGACTGAAGCTTTCTTT. This gives the protein CASRGGPLWTEAFF. Full variable domain (outside the CDR3, taken from reference TRBV11-2 and TRBJ1-1): EAGVAQSPRYKIIEKRQSVAFWCNPISGHATLYWYQQILGQGPKLLIQFQNNGVVDDSQLPKDRFSAERLKGVDSTLKIQPAKLEDSAVYLCASRGGPLWTEAFFGQGTRLTVV.

This clonotype was seen many times. The chain carries TRBV10-3 and TRBJ1-3, with TRBD1 matching 10 bases. The CDR3 consists of 14 residues. Losses at the gene ends were 6 bases for V and 3 bases for J; bases not matched to a gene: 2. Germline lookup yields CDR1 ENHRY and CDR2 SYGVKD. The CDR3 DNA follows: TGTGCCATCAGGGGGACAGGGGATGGAAACACCATATATTTT. Encoded protein: CAIRGTGDGNTIYF.

This clonotype was counted a single time. The genes are TRBV15 and TRBJ2-7; D might be TRBD1 (6 bases). Germline CDR1 LNHNV, CDR2 YYDKDF (reference sequence). The CDR3 covers 14 residues. V lost 5 bases and J 7 bases, leaving 18 bases between the germline ends. This CDR3 is CATSARDTCWEQYF. CDR3 in DNA: TGTGCCACCAGCGCCCGGGACACTTGTTGGGAGCAGTACTTC.

This clonotype was observed a single time. This may come from a read error, since a much larger clone is one base off. V gene TRBV29-1 combines with J gene TRBJ1-2; 10 bases are shared with TRBD1. J lost 7 bases, V lost 7 bases, and 6 bases had no gene match. Germline V gene lookup returns CDR1 SQVTM and CDR2 ANQGSEA. The CDR3 contains 12 residues. CDR3 in amino acids: CSGQTGGCGYTF. CDR3 bases: TGCAGCGGCCAGACAGGGGGCTGTGGCTACACCTTC.